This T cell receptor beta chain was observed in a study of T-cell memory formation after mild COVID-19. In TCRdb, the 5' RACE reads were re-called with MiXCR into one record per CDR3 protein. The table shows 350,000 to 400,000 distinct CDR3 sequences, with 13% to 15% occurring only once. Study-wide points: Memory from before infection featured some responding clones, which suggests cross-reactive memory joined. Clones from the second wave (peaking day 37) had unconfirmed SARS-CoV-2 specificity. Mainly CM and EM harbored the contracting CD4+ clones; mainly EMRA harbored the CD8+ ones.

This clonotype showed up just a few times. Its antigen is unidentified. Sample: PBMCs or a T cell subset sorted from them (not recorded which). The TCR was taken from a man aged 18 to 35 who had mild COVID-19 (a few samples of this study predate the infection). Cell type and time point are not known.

The CDR3 DNA is TGTGCCAGCACGACCCCGACTCGCCTAGCTAACTATGGCTACACCTTC. This encodes CASTTPTRLANYGYTF. The chain employs TRBV2 and TRBJ1-2; no definite D call. Germline values: CDR1 SNHLY, CDR2 FYNNEI. The CDR3 covers 16 residues. V was cut by 7 bases and J by 0 bases, with 18 bases left in between.